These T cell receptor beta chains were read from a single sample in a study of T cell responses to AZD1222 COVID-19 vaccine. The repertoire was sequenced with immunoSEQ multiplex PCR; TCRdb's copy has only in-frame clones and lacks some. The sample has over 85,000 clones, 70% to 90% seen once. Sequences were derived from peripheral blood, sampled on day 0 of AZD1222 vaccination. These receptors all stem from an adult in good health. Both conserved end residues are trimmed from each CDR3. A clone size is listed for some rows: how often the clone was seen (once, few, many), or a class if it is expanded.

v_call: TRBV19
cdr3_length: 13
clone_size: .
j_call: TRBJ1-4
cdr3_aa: ASRRQGAVNEKLF

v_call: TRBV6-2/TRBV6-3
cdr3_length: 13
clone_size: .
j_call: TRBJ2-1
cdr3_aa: ASSYGSSSYNEQF

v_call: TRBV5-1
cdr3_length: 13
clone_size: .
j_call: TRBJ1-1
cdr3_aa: ASSLVAGGAGEAF

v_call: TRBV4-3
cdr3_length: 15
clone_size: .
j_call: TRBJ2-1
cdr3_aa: ASSQDKQGIAYNEQF

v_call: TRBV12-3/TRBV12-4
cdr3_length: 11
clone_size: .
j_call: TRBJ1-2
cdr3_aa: ASSLQGPYGYT

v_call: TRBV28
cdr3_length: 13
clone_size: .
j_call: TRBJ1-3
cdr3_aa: ASSPGESSGNTIY

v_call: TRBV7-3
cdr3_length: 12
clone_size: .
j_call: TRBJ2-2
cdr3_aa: ASSTGAGAGELF

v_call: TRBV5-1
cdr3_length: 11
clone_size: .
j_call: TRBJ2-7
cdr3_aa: ASSHTGVAEQY

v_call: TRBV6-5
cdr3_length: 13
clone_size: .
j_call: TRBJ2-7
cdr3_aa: ASSYSKRGENEQY

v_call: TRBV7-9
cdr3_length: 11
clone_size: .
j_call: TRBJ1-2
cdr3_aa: ASSLGQGYGYT

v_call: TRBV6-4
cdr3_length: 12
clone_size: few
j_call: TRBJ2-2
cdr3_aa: ASDRGGDTGELF

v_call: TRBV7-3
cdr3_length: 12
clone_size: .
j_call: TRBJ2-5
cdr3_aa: ASSLTGGEETQY

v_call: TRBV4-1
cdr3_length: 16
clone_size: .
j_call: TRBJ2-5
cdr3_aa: ASSQARRGLLPQETQY

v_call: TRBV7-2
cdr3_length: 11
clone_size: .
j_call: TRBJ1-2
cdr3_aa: ASSAEGWGQGT

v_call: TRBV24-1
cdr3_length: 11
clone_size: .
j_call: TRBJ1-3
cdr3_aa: ATSDPEVSTIY

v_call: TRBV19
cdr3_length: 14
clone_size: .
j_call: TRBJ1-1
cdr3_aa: ASSRDRGRGDTEAF

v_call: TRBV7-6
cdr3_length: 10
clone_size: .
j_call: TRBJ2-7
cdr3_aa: ASSSNSYEQY

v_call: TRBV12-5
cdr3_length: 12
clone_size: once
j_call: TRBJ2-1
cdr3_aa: ASGSGLAYNEQF

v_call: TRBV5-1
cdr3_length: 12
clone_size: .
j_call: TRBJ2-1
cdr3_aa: ASSVTSGPNEQF

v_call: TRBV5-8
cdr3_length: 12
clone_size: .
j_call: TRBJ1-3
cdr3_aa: ASRPSGSGNTIY

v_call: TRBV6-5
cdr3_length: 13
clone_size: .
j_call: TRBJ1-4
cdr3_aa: ASTLPGQPNEKLF

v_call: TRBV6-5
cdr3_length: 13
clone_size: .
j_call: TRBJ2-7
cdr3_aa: ASSQPSGRNYEQY

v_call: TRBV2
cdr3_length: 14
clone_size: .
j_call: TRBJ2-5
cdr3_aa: ASIKGLAGAQETQY

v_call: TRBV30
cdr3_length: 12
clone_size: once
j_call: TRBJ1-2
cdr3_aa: AWNLGGKLRGYT

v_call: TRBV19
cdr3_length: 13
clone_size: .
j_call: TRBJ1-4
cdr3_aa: ASSTSAERYEKLF

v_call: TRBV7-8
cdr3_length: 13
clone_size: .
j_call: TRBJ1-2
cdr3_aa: ASSFGQGEAYGYT

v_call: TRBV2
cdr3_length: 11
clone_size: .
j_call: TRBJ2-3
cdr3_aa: ASRELVADTQY

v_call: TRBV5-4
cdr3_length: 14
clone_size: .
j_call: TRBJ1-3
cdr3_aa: ASSLGGRSSGNTIY

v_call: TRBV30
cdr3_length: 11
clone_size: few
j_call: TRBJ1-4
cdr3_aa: AWDRGSNEKLF

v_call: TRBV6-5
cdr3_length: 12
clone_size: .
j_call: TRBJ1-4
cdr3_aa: ASSRDGRGEKLF

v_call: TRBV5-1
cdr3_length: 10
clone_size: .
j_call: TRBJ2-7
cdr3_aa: ASSSSGYEQY

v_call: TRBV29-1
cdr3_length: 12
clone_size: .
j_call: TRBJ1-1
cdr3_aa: TVQSEQGVSEAF

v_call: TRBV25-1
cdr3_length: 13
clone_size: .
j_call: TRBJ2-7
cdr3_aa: ASSEWSASSYEQY

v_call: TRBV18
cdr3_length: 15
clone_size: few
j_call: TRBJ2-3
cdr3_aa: ASSPRTSGRVSDTQY

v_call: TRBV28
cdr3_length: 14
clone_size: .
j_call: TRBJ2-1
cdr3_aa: ASSPPQGGSYNEQF

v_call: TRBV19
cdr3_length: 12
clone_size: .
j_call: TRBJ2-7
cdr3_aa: ASSIGRGSYEQY

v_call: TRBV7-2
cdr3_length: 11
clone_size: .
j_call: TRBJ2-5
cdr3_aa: ASSQQGVETQY

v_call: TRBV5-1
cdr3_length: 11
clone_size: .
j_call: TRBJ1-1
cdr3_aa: ASSLEGNTEAF

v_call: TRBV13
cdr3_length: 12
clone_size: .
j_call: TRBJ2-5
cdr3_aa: ASSQDRSKETQY

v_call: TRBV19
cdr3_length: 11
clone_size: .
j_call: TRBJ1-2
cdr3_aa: ASSMWQDDGYT

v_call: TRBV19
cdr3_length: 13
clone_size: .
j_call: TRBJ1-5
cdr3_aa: ATTAGDRSNQPQH

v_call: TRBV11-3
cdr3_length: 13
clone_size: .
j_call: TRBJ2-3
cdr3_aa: ASSQRTGSGDTQY

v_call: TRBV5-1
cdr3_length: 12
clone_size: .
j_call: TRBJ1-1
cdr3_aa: ASSLEAEGTEAF

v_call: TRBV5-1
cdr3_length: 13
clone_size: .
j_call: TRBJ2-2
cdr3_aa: ASSLVALNTGELF

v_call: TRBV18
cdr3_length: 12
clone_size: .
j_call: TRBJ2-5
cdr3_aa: ASSPRQGYETQY

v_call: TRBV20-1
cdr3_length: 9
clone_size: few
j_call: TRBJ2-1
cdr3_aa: SPGDPNEQF

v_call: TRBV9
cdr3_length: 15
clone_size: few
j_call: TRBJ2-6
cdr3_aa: ASSSGGTRSGANVLT